The T cell receptor beta chain described here comes from a study of blood T cell repertoires in COVID-19 (TCRdb year 2020). General notes on the study: Samples covering the acute and convalescent phases of COVID-19 were provided by collaborators in the United States, Italy and Spain. The prospective study material was composed of cDNA or gDNA derived from T cells, B-cell-depleted T cells, or PBMCs. Subjects who had been exposed to COVID-19, were actively infected with it, or had recovered from it provided the deeply sampled blood TCRbeta repertoires that made up the dataset. Where HLA class I and class II types were available, the types were taken from metadata supplied by the sample provider, not from assay-based typing. The samples were drawn from the first 160 participants of the ongoing ImmuneRACE study and from 1,254 subjects provided by 6 global collaborators. The repertoires were released in a freely available public database meant as a resource for research on the immune response to SARS-CoV-2. Nearly every sample came with metadata listing a de-identified subject ID, COVID-19 status, age in years and sex. Results and caveats for the whole study, not just this receptor: The amount of clinical and demographic metadata varied by source and participant and was provided uncurated.

The immunoSEQ Assay, a bias-controlled multiplex PCR, was used to amplify TCRbeta CDR3 regions from genomic DNA. Regarding the original processing steps: The number of nucleated cells in each sample was estimated from the amplification of reference gene primers within the assay. To quantify the absolute abundance of each unique TCRbeta CDR3 rearrangement, sequence reads were collapsed and filtered. For each sample, productive Simpson clonality was calculated by taking the square root of Simpson's diversity index across productive rearrangements. Entries here come from immuneACCESS through TCRdb and include only in-frame sequences with V and J called. Some clones fail to appear in such tables; in the studies checked, an unresolved V gene covers under half of the shortfall, and the cause of the remainder is unknown. The DNA gave D and trimming, while V, J and clone size come from that table. Across this sample there are over 90,000 clones, with approximately 80% seen only once. Jointly, the top ten make up around 4% of the sample.

Whole blood was collected in K2EDTA tubes by collaborating institutions according to the institutions' own protocols. For TCRbeta analysis, collaborators shipped samples in one of three forms: frozen whole blood, isolated PBMCs, or DNA extracted from either of those sample types. Comment on this clone: Its antigen has not been determined. Per-base qualities were not stored, and no clone one base away is much larger.

CDR1 and CDR2 (SGHVS, FQNEAQ) derive from the germline V gene. The CDR3 starts with the cysteine, ends with the phenylalanine, and has 15 residues. Here the CDR3 DNA is all that survives: 45 bases in frame from base 1. Between the V and J ends, shortened by 5 bases and 4 bases respectively, the junction contains 17 bases. Recombination joined TRBV7-8 with TRBJ1-2, with the identity of the D gene unclear. This sequence originates from a human donor in a cohort sampled during active COVID-19. Sequenced material: peripheral blood. The CDR3 region: CASSLSGEGRYGYTF. The bases are TGTGCCAGCAGCCTAAGCGGGGAGGGTCGCTATGGCTACACCTTC.